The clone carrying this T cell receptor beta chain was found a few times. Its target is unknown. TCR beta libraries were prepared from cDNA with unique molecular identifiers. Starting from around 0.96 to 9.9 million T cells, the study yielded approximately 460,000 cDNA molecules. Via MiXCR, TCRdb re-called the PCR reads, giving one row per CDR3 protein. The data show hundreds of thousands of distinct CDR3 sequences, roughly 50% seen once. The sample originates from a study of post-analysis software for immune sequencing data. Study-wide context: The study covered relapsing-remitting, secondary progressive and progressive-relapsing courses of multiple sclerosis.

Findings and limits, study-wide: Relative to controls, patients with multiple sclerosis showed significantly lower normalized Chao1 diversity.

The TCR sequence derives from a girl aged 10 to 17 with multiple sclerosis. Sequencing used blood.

This CDR3 reads CASSQVAGLSEQYF. The CDR3 DNA sequence: TGCGCCAGCAGCCAAGTAGCGGGACTAAGCGAGCAGTACTTC. The gene calls are TRBV4-1 and TRBJ2-5, with TRBD2 identical over 8 bases. The end of the DNA fits TRBJ2-7 better, so the J call may be wrong. The CDR3 contains 14 residues. Germline values: CDR1 MGHRA, CDR2 YSYEKL.